This T cell receptor (beta chain) was sequenced in a study of blood T cell repertoires in COVID-19. For the study at large: T cells, B-cell-depleted T cells, or PBMCs provided the cDNA or gDNA that served as material.

Per the germline V gene, CDR1 is MGHRA and CDR2 is YSYEKL. CDR3 length: 15 residues. V lost 3 bases, J lost 0 bases, and 9 bases lay in between. In the study's own analysis: Reference gene primer amplification gave nucleated cell count estimates. Sequencing used immunoSEQ multiplex PCR; TCRdb keeps in-frame clones, though not all of them. The V and J calls and the clone size are those of that table, but D and trimming were determined from the DNA. The table records fewer than 120,000 clones, 70% to 90% of them present only once. The sequence was obtained from a human donor in a cohort sampled during active COVID-19. The chain links TRBV4-1 to TRBJ1-5; D is undetermined. The sample consisted of peripheral blood. The CDR3 loop is CASSQAEYSNQPQHF. The CDR3 DNA follows: TGCGCCAGCAGCCAGGCAGAATATAGCAATCAGCCCCAGCATTTT.